Presented here are 19 T cell receptor beta chains from one specimen sequenced in a study of cytomegalovirus exposure and HLA in healthy donors. Profiling relied on immunoSEQ multiplex PCR, and the TCRdb table lists in-frame clones only, not all of them. The data hold about 190,000 clones, with around 82% observed a single time. Sequencing was performed on PBMCs. The receptor set was obtained from a woman aged 18-29 years in good health and CMV-seropositive.

The chain has TRBV25-1 and TRBJ1-3; D is uncertain. The V end was cut by 3 bases, the J end by 4 bases, with 4 bases between. The germline V gene has CDR1 MGHDK and CDR2 SYGVNS. The CDR3 covers 12 residues. In nucleotides, the CDR3 is TGTGCCAGCAGTGATTCAGGAAACACCATATATTTT. As protein: CASSDSGNTIYF.

The chain links TRBV4-1 to TRBJ1-5; 9 bases line up with TRBD1. Germline V gene lookup returns CDR1 MGHRA and CDR2 YSYEKL. This CDR3 region has 15 residues. V lost 5 bases and J lost 7; bases outside the gene matches: 9. DNA for the CDR3: TGCGCCAGCAGCGGGGTAACAGGGGGCGGGCAGCCCCAGCATTTT. Its protein product is CASSGVTGGGQPQHF.

This chain uses TRBV11-2 with TRBJ1-5; no clear D. The CDR3 covers 15 residues. Trimming shortened V by 2 bases and J by 11 bases, and 19 bases separated the two germline ends. CDR1 and CDR2 from the germline V gene are SGHAT and FQNNGV. The CDR3 DNA sequence: TGTGCCAGCAGCTTACAGGACGGGGTAATTCTGGCCCAGCATTTT. Amino acids: CASSLQDGVILAQHF.

The V gene is TRBV5-1, the J gene TRBJ1-1; D possibly corresponds to TRBD1 (6 bases). Germline CDR1 SGHRS, CDR2 YFSETQ. The V and J ends lost 0 bases and 4 bases respectively, with 13 bases between them. The CDR3 loop spans 15 amino acids. DNA for the CDR3: TGCGCCAGCAGCTTGGAGTCAGGGGCAAGCACTGAAGCTTTCTTT. It yields the protein CASSLESGASTEAFF.

This rearrangement joins TRBV7-6 to TRBJ1-2; D is perhaps TRBD1 (6 bases). Germline CDR1 reads SGHVS; CDR2 reads FNYEAQ. The CDR3 runs to 13 residues. V dropped 3 bases and J dropped 8 bases, with 13 bases sitting between them. The CDR3 loop is CASSLQGPRGYTF. The CDR3 coding sequence is TGTGCCAGCAGCTTGCAGGGGCCCAGAGGCTACACCTTC.

V is TRBV5-1 and J is TRBJ2-7; the match to TRBD1 covers 9 bases. CDR1 is SGHRS and CDR2 is YFSETQ in the germline V gene. The J segment lost 2 bases and the V segment lost 2 bases, leaving 5 bases of the junction unmatched. CDR3 length: 15 amino acids. In nucleotides, the CDR3 is TGCGCCAGCAGCTTCCGGGACAGGGCAACCTACGAGCAGTACTTC. It codes for CASSFRDRATYEQYF.

This clone was found a few times. In DNA, the CDR3 is TGTGCCAGCAGCTTAGAGGGGACTCTAAGCACAGATACGCAGTATTTT. It specifies CASSLEGTLSTDTQYF. V and J are TRBV7-2 and TRBJ2-3; maybe TRBD2 (6 bases). This CDR3 has 16 amino acids. Germline V gene sequence: CDR1 SGHTA, CDR2 FQGNSA. V was shortened by 1 base and J by 0 bases, with 11 bases between the two germline ends.

The sample holds a few counts of this clone. This chain connects TRBV2 to TRBJ1-2; no clear D. The germline gives CDR1 SNHLY, CDR2 FYNNEI. The CDR3 is made up of 14 amino acids. V was trimmed by 2 bases and J by 3 bases, leaving 10 bases between them. The CDR3 reads CASSESPGDYGYTF. CDR3 bases: TGTGCCAGCAGTGAAAGCCCCGGAGACTATGGCTACACCTTC.

A few counts support this clone. This chain connects TRBV5-4 to TRBJ2-2; D gene uncertain. The germline V gene encodes CDR1 SGHNT and CDR2 YYREEE (reference sequence). CDR3 size: 12 residues. V was pared by 2 bases and J by 6 bases, with 5 bases between. The CDR3 DNA follows: TGTGCCAGCAGCTTATGGCCCGGGGAGCTGTTTTTT. Translation: CASSLWPGELFF.

This chain connects TRBV6-1 to TRBJ2-7; tentative D call: TRBD2 (7 bases). Trimming took off 7 bases at V and 2 bases at J, with 12 bases between the two ends. The CDR3 contains 13 residues. Germline assignment: CDR1 MNHNS and CDR2 SASEGT. The CDR3 loop is CASTGGAPYEQYF. In nucleotides, the CDR3 is TGTGCCAGCACGGGGGGCGCTCCCTACGAGCAGTACTTC.

The rearrangement joins TRBV6-5 to TRBJ2-7, with D tentatively TRBD2 (5 bases). This CDR3 has 14 residues. Trimming left V 7 bases short and J 0 bases short, with 13 bases between. Germline lookup yields CDR1 MNHEY and CDR2 SVGAGI. CDR3: CASMGIGSSYEQYF. The CDR3 DNA follows: TGTGCCAGCATGGGCATAGGGAGCTCCTACGAGCAGTACTTC.

The chain is built from TRBV5-1 and TRBJ2-3; D not resolved. The length of the CDR3 is 15 residues. The germline V gene encodes CDR1 SGHRS and CDR2 YFSETQ. V lost 0 bases and J lost 6, with 14 bases in between. CDR3 loop: CASSLAQPPRDTQYF. CDR3 DNA sequence: TGCGCCAGCAGCTTGGCACAGCCGCCACGCGATACGCAGTATTTT.

V usage is TRBV5-1 and J usage is TRBJ2-5; the D gene is possibly TRBD2 (6 bases). The ends were cut back, 7 bases at V and 5 bases at J, with 12 bases in the middle. CDR3 size: 12 residues. CDR1 SGHRS and CDR2 YFSETQ come from the germline V gene. CDR3 region: CASGRESETQYF. The CDR3 nucleotides are TGCGCCAGCGGGCGGGAATCCGAGACCCAGTACTTC.

V usage is TRBV4-1 and J usage is TRBJ2-2; no reliable D call. The CDR3 runs 17 residues. CDR1 MGHRA and CDR2 YSYEKL come from the germline V gene. The V and J ends lost 0 bases and 2 bases respectively, with 13 bases between them. The CDR3 coding sequence is TGCGCCAGCAGCCAAGATGAGAGAACAGTAAACACCGGGGAGCTGTTTTTT. Translation: CASSQDERTVNTGELFF.

V is TRBV27 and J is TRBJ2-7; a weak D match, TRBD1 (5 bases). The CDR3 sequence is 15 residues long. Trimming cost V 8 bases and J 0 bases, with 17 bases left between them. Looked up from germline, CDR1 is MNHEY and CDR2 is SMNVEV (reference sequence). Written as DNA, the CDR3 is TGTGCCAGCGGGGTCACCAGGGCCAGCTCCTACGAGCAGTACTTC. Translated: CASGVTRASSYEQYF.

The V call is TRBV5-5, the J call TRBJ1-6; TRBD1 might be the D (6 bases). The ends were cut back, 5 bases at V and 8 bases at J, with 11 bases in the middle. The CDR3 has 13 residues. Germline lookup yields CDR1 SGHKS and CDR2 YYEKEE (reference sequence). The CDR3 sequence is CASRPTGYSPLHF. The CDR3 DNA follows: TGTGCCAGCAGGCCCACAGGGTATTCACCCCTCCACTTT.

V usage is TRBV5-1 and J usage is TRBJ1-5; 8 positions agree with TRBD1. Unmatched junction bases numbered 4, after V lost 0 bases and J lost 5 bases. Germline V gives CDR1 SGHRS, CDR2 YFSETQ. This CDR3 has 15 residues. This chain's CDR3 is CASSLETGADQPQHF. DNA for the CDR3: TGCGCCAGCAGCTTGGAGACAGGGGCCGATCAGCCCCAGCATTTT.

This clone was seen ten or more times. The chain has TRBV2 and TRBJ2-1, with TRBD2 matching over 10 bases. The V and J ends lost 4 bases and 7 bases, in that order; junction bases with no gene match: 4. The CDR3 sequence is 14 residues long. Germline V lookup: CDR1 SNHLY, CDR2 FYNNEI. The CDR3 DNA sequence: TGTGCCAGCAGTGCTAGCGGGGGTTTGAATGAGCAGTTCTTC. Protein product: CASSASGGLNEQFF.

The V and J genes are TRBV6-6 and TRBJ1-5; D remains unclear. Germline values: CDR1 MNHNY, CDR2 SVGAGI (reference sequence). CDR3 length equals 14 residues. The V end was cut by 2 bases, the J end by 0 bases, with 5 bases between. The CDR3 nucleotides are TGTGCCAGCAGTTACAGCACTAGCAATCAGCCCCAGCATTTT. Translated, it gives CASSYSTSNQPQHF.